Listed below are T cell receptor beta chains from one sample, sequenced in a study of blood T cell repertoires in COVID-19. Profiling relied on immunoSEQ multiplex PCR, and the TCRdb table lists in-frame clones only, not all of them. In the table there are approximately 150,000 clones, over 75% of which are singletons. Material for sequencing was peripheral blood. The receptors shown here come from a woman aged 55 to 70 with active COVID-19. The CDR3 runs from the conserved cysteine through the conserved F or W. Each record gives: clone size, J gene, D gene, V gene, CDR3 protein, CDR3 DNA. D genes are given only for firm matches. Clone size appears in some rows only: once, few, many, or a class for an expanded clone.

.	TRBJ1-2	.	TRBV5-1	CASSFGGDYGYTF	TGCGCCAGCAGCTTCGGTGGAGACTATGGCTACACCTTC
.	TRBJ1-2	.	TRBV28	CASSLRGAFYGYTF	TGTGCCAGCAGTTTAAGGGGCGCTTTTTATGGCTACACCTTC
few	TRBJ2-1	.	TRBV11-3	CASSLEEGSSYNEQFF	TGTGCCAGCAGCTTAGAGGAGGGGAGCTCCTACAATGAGCAGTTCTTC
.	TRBJ2-2	.	TRBV2	CASRGARGTGELFF	TGTGCCAGCCGGGGGGCCCGGGGCACCGGGGAGCTGTTTTTT
.	TRBJ1-2	.	TRBV20-1	CSASTANYGYTF	TGCAGTGCTAGTACAGCTAACTATGGCTACACCTTC
.	TRBJ1-1	.	TRBV27	CASSGLVQTEAFF	TGTGCCAGTTCAGGGTTGGTACAGACTGAAGCTTTCTTT
.	TRBJ2-3	.	TRBV27	CASSYTKSGTDTQYF	TGTGCCAGCAGTTATACTAAATCTGGCACAGATACGCAGTATTTT
.	TRBJ2-5	TRBD2	TRBV13	CASSSWTGASGRARETQYF	TGTGCCAGCAGCTCATGGACAGGGGCTAGCGGGAGGGCCCGAGAGACCCAGTACTTC
.	TRBJ2-7	TRBD2	TRBV7-2	CASSPQRGSSYEQYF	TGTGCCAGCAGCCCTCAGCGGGGGAGCTCCTACGAGCAGTACTTC
.	TRBJ1-1	TRBD1	TRBV9	CASSRQGTWLNTEAFF	TGTGCCAGCAGCCGACAGGGTACCTGGCTGAACACTGAAGCTTTCTTT
.	TRBJ1-1	.	TRBV5-1	CASSLEANTEAFF	TGCGCCAGCAGCTTGGAAGCAAACACTGAAGCTTTCTTT
.	TRBJ1-3	.	TRBV6-2/TRBV6-3	CASRPGQPLSGNTIYF	TGTGCCAGCAGACCTGGACAGCCTCTCTCTGGAAACACCATATATTTT
.	TRBJ1-4	TRBD1	TRBV27	CASSSDREYEKLFF	TGTGCCAGCAGTTCGGACAGGGAGTACGAAAAACTGTTTTTT
few	TRBJ2-3	.	TRBV7-2	CASSLGWGDRTDTQYF	TGTGCCAGCAGCTTAGGTTGGGGCGACCGCACAGATACGCAGTATTTT
.	TRBJ2-2	TRBD1	TRBV6-5	CASRRQGLTGELFF	TGTGCCAGCAGGCGACAGGGATTGACCGGGGAGCTGTTTTTT
.	TRBJ1-4	.	TRBV7-8	CASSYPGTTNEKLFF	TGTGCCAGCAGCTACCCCGGGACAACTAATGAAAAACTGTTTTTT
.	TRBJ2-7	TRBD1	TRBV6-2/TRBV6-3	CASSPISLRDRVYEQYF	TGTGCCAGCAGCCCAATATCCCTGAGGGACAGGGTCTACGAGCAGTACTTC
.	TRBJ2-1	TRBD2	TRBV29-1	CSVPGTRDNEQFF	TGCAGCGTTCCCGGGACTAGAGACAATGAGCAGTTCTTC
.	TRBJ2-1	.	TRBV5-4	CASSLEGRDWSGEQFF	TGTGCCAGCAGCTTGGAAGGGCGGGACTGGTCTGGTGAGCAGTTCTTC
.	TRBJ1-4	.	TRBV2	CASSADGGGGEKLFF	TGTGCCAGCAGTGCCGACGGGGGGGGTGGCGAAAAACTGTTTTTT
once	TRBJ1-1	TRBD1	TRBV11-2	CASRPYRDRGTEAFF	TGTGCCAGCAGACCATATCGGGACAGGGGCACTGAAGCTTTCTTT